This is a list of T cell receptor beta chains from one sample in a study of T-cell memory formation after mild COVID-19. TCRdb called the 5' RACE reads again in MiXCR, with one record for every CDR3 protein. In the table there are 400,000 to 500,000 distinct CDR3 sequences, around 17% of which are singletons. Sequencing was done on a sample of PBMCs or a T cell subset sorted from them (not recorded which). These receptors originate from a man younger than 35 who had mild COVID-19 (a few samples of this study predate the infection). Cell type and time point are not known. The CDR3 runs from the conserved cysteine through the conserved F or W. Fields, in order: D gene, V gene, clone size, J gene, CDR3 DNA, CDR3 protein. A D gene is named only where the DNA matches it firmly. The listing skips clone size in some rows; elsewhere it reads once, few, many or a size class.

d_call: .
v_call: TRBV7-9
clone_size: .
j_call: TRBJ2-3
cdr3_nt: TGTGCCAGCGGACGCTATGATACGCAGTATTTT
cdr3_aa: CASGRYDTQYF

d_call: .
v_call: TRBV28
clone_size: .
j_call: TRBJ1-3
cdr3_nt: TGTGCCAGCAGTTGGGCTGGAAACACCATATATTTT
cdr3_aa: CASSWAGNTIYF

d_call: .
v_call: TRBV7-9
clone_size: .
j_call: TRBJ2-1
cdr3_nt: TGTGCCAGCAGCTTACAGGACGTCTCCAATGAGCAGTTCTTC
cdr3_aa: CASSLQDVSNEQFF

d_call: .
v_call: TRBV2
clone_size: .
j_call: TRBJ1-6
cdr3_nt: TGTGCCAGCTCTACGTGGGACCCGGGTAATTCACCCCTCCACTTT
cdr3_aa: CASSTWDPGNSPLHF

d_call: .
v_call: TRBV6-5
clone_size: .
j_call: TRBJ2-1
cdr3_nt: TGTGCCAGCAGTCGCTACCGGGCCTACAATGAGCAGTTCTTC
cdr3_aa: CASSRYRAYNEQFF

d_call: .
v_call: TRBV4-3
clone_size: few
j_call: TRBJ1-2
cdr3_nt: TGCGCCAGCAGCCAAGATCTAGAGGGAGTCTATGGCTACACCTTC
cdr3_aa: CASSQDLEGVYGYTF

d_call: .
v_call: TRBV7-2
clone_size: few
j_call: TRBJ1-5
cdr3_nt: TGTGCCAGCAGCTCCGGTGTGGCAATAGGCAATCAGCCCCAGCATTTT
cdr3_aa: CASSSGVAIGNQPQHF

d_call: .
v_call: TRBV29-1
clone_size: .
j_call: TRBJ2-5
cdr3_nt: TGCAGCGTTGTCCATTCCCAAGAGACCCAGTACTTC
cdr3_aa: CSVVHSQETQYF

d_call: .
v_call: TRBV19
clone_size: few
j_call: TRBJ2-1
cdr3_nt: TGTGCCAGTAGTCAGATGAGTATAGTCAATGAGCAGTTCTTC
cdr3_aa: CASSQMSIVNEQFF

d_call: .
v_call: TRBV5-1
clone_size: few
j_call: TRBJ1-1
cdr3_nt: TGCGCCAGCAGCTTACCAGGGGTGTTCACTGAAGCTTTCTTT
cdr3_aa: CASSLPGVFTEAFF

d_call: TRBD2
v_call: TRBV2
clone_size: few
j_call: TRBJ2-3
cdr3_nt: TGTGCCAGCAGTGCCGGGACTAGCGGCGGGGTTATGCAGTATTTT
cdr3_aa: CASSAGTSGGVMQYF

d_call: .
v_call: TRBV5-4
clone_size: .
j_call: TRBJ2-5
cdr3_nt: TGTGCCAGCAGCTTAAGTTGGGGCCGGGAGACCCAGTACTTC
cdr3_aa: CASSLSWGRETQYF

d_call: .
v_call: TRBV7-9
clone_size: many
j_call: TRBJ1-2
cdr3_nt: TGTGCCAGCAGCTTAAGGGATTACTATGGCTACACCTTC
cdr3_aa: CASSLRDYYGYTF

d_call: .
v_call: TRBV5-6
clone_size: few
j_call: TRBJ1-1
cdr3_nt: TGTGCCAGCAGCTTGGCGGGGGGGGTCGAAGCTTTCTTT
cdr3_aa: CASSLAGGVEAFF

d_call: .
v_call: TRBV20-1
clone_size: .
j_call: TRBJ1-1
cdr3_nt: TGCAGTGCTGAGGGGACCTATCCGGGAGCTTTCTTT
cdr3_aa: CSAEGTYPGAFF

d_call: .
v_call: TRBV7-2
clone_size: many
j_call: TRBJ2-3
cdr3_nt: TGTGCCAGCAGCTTAGAAAGGCAGGCCATGTCTCAGGATACGCAGTATTTT
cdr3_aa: CASSLERQAMSQDTQYF

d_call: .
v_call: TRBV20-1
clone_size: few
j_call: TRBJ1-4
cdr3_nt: TGCAGTGCTACCTCAGGTGAAAAACTGTTTTTT
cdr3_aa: CSATSGEKLFF